This section outlines one TCR beta chain sequence together with its context. The sample belongs to a study of blood T cell repertoires in COVID-19. Study-wide background: PBMCs, B-cell-depleted T cells, or T cells provided the cDNA or gDNA that made up the material.

Original analysis: Amplification with reference gene primers provided the estimates of nucleated cell counts. Libraries were prepared by immunoSEQ multiplex PCR; TCRdb keeps only in-frame clonotypes and omits some of them. The V and J calls and clone size are taken from that table; D and trimming were inferred from the DNA. Among about 180,000 clones listed, roughly 81% were seen once. This CDR3 is built from 13 residues. Sequenced sample: peripheral blood. This TCR derives from a woman of 80 years or more with COVID-19, enrolled during active disease. The chain combines TRBV12-1 with TRBJ2-7; the table's D call, TRBD1, was not checked against the DNA. TRBV12-1 is assigned pseudogene status. The DNA of the CDR3 is TGTGCCAGCAGCCCAGGGAAGGGGGACGAGCAGTACTTC. Translating it yields CASSPGKGDEQYF.